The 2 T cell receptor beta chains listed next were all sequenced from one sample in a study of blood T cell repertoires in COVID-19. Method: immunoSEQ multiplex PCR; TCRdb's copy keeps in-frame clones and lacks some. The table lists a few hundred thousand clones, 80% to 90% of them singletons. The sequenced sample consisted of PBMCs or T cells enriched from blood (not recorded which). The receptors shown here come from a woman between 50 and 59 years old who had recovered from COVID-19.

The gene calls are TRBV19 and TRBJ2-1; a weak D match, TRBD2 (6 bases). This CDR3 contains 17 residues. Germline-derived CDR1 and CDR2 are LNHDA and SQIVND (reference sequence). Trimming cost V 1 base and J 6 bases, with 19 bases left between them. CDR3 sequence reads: CASSIGVWLATTNEQFF. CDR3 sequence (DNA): TGTGCCAGTAGTATAGGTGTATGGCTAGCGACGACCAATGAGCAGTTCTTC.

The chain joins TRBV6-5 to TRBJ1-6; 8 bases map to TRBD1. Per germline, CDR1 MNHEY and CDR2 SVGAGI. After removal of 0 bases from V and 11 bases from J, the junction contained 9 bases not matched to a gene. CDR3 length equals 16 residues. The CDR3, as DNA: TGTGCCAGCAGTTACTCAGCGCAGGGGGCGCTCCCACCCCTCCACTTT. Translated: CASSYSAQGALPPLHF.